This T cell receptor beta chain was recovered during a study of blood T cell repertoires in COVID-19. Sequencing used immunoSEQ multiplex PCR; TCRdb keeps in-frame clones, though not all of them. Here the sample spans about 320,000 clones, roughly 85% being singletons. Participant age was about 18 to 95 years, and participants resided in 20 to 30 US areas. Assignments of participants to cohorts depended upon their own reported clinical history. Germline-derived CDR1 and CDR2 are SGHTS and YDEGEE. V was shortened by 7 bases and J by 4 bases, with 17 bases between the two germline ends. The CDR3 totals 15 residues.

The chain has TRBV5-8 and TRBJ2-2, with D possibly matching TRBD2 (6 bases). Material: PBMCs or T cells enriched from blood (not recorded which). The clonotype was recovered from a woman aged 30 to 39 who had been exposed to COVID-19. The CDR3 here is CASPGKGGGTGELFF. The CDR3 DNA reads TGTGCCAGCCCCGGGAAGGGAGGTGGCACCGGGGAGCTGTTTTTT.